These 15 T cell receptor beta chains came from one sample sequenced in a study of T cell changes during pregnancy in multiple sclerosis. Sequencing used immunoSEQ multiplex PCR; TCRdb keeps in-frame clones, though not all of them. Of 50,000 to 75,000 clones listed, nearly 95% are singletons. The sample was CD8+ T cells from peripheral blood mononuclear cells, taken in the third trimester of pregnancy. These receptors were collected from a female donor with multiple sclerosis, enrolled in a pregnancy study.

CDR3 DNA sequence: TGTGCTAGTGGGCAGGGGGCCGGCGGCTACACCTTC. This sequence encodes CASGQGAGGYTF. The chain joins TRBV12-5 to TRBJ1-2, with 8 bases fitting TRBD1. The junction had 5 bases not matched to a gene; V was cut back by 6 bases and J by 8 bases. The CDR3 covers 12 residues. CDR1 LGHNT and CDR2 FRNRAP come from the germline V gene.

J is TRBJ1-1 and V is TRBV19, with 7 positions matching TRBD1. This CDR3 spans 14 amino acids. J gave up 6 bases and V 5 bases, and 9 bases lay outside the gene matches. CDR1 and CDR2 from the germline V gene are LNHDA and SQIVND (reference sequence). This chain's CDR3 is CASSGNQGVAEAFF. The CDR3 region has the DNA TGTGCCAGTAGTGGAAACCAGGGGGTCGCTGAAGCTTTCTTT.

CDR3 protein: CASSYPLPGLSYNEQFF. DNA for the CDR3: TGTGCCAGCAGCTACCCCCTTCCGGGACTCTCCTACAATGAGCAGTTCTTC. This rearrangement joins TRBV7-9 to TRBJ2-1, with a possible D match to TRBD2 (6 bases). The CDR3 is 17 amino acids. Germline V gene data show CDR1 as SEHNR and CDR2 as FQNEAQ (reference sequence). Deletions cut 4 bases from V and 0 bases from J, with 16 bases between. The whole variable domain, remainder taken from reference TRBV7-9 and TRBJ2-1, is DTGVSQNPRHKITKRGQNVTFRCDPISEHNRLYWYRQTLGQGPEFLTYFQNEAQLEKSRLLSDRFSAERPKGSFSTLEIQRTEQGDSAMYLCASSYPLPGLSYNEQFFGPGTRLTVL.

V and J are TRBV5-1 and TRBJ2-7, with a tentative D call TRBD2 (6 bases). CDR1 is SGHRS and CDR2 is YFSETQ in the germline V gene. Trimming took 4 bases from V and 3 from J, leaving 14 bases between them. There are 14 residues in the CDR3. DNA for the CDR3: TGCGCCAGCAGCCCGATAGGAGGGGTCTACGAGCAGTACTTC. Translated: CASSPIGGVYEQYF. The full variable domain, rest sourced from reference TRBV5-1 and TRBJ2-7, is KAGVTQTPRYLIKTRGQQVTLSCSPISGHRSVSWYQQTPGQGLQFLFEYFSETQRNKGNFPGRFSGRQFSNSRSEMNVSTLELGDSALYLCASSPIGGVYEQYFGPGTRLTVT.

The rearrangement joins TRBV2 to TRBJ1-2; weak D call: TRBD1 (6 bases). The germline V and J ends were trimmed by 3 bases and 5 bases, with 16 bases remaining between them. Germline lookup yields CDR1 SNHLY and CDR2 FYNNEI. The CDR3 runs to 15 residues. The CDR3 DNA sequence: TGTGCCAGCAGTGAGGACAGAAAGGGAGAGTATGGCTACACCTTC. Translation: CASSEDRKGEYGYTF.

The chain couples TRBV27 to TRBJ2-7, with D possibly TRBD1 on 5 matching bases. Trimming pared 3 bases from V and 4 bases from J, leaving 10 bases between. Germline values: CDR1 MNHEY, CDR2 SMNVEV (reference sequence). This CDR3 contains 13 residues. CDR3 nucleotide sequence: TGTGCCAGCAGTTTGACAGAGACATACGAGCAGTACTTC. This sequence encodes CASSLTETYEQYF.

This sequence joins TRBV6-1 and TRBJ2-7, with 10 bases aligning to TRBD1. The CDR3 runs to 15 residues. Trimming at V came to 3 bases and at J to 5 bases, leaving 7 bases not matched to a gene. Germline lookup yields CDR1 MNHNS and CDR2 SASEGT. CDR3 coding DNA: TGTGCCAGCAGTGACCGCCGGGACAGGGGACACGAGCAGTACTTC. Its translation is CASSDRRDRGHEQYF.

This rearrangement joins TRBV27 to TRBJ2-1; no definite D call. With 3 bases removed from V and 0 bases from J, the gap between germline ends came to 9 bases. The length of the CDR3 is 15 residues. CDR1 and CDR2 from the germline V gene are MNHEY and SMNVEV (reference sequence). The DNA of the CDR3 is TGTGCCAGCAGTTTTGTCGGCGGCTCCTACAATGAGCAGTTCTTC. Translated, it gives CASSFVGGSYNEQFF.

This chain links TRBV30 with TRBJ2-5; D call uncertain. The CDR3 runs to 14 residues. The V end was cut by 2 bases, the J end by 5 bases, with 15 bases between. In germline, CDR1 is GTSNPN, CDR2 SVGIG (reference sequence). The CDR3 here is CAWSSRIRWETQYF. The CDR3 DNA reads as TGTGCCTGGAGTTCGAGGATAAGGTGGGAGACCCAGTACTTC.

This chain connects TRBV9 to TRBJ2-7; 7 bases align to TRBD2. The CDR3 totals 14 residues. The ends lost 3 bases at V and 1 base at J; junction bases unmatched: 4. Per germline, CDR1 SGDLS and CDR2 YYNGEE. CDR3 region: CASSATSASYEQYF. The CDR3 region has the DNA TGTGCCAGCAGCGCAACTAGCGCGTCCTACGAGCAGTACTTC.

This chain uses TRBV4-1 with TRBJ2-7; D may be TRBD2 (6 bases). The CDR3 is 15 amino acids. CDR1 is MGHRA, CDR2 YSYEKL, per germline. V was clipped by 1 base and J by 6 bases, with 16 bases between them. The CDR3 loop is CASSQAAGWGGEQYF. CDR3 DNA sequence: TGCGCCAGCAGCCAAGCCGCTGGGTGGGGAGGCGAGCAGTACTTC.

The chain joins TRBV9 to TRBJ2-1, with D perhaps TRBD2 (5 bases). Looked up from germline, CDR1 is SGDLS and CDR2 is YYNGEE. V gave up 3 bases and J gave up 0 bases, with 10 bases separating them. This CDR3 is 15 amino acids long. The CDR3 is CASSADWSSYNEQFF. Written as DNA, the CDR3 is TGTGCCAGCAGCGCGGACTGGAGCTCCTACAATGAGCAGTTCTTC.

The chain has TRBV19 and TRBJ2-1; 8 nucleotides agree with TRBD2. The CDR3 sequence is 16 residues long. Per the germline V gene, CDR1 is LNHDA and CDR2 is SQIVND (reference sequence). V lost 3 bases, J lost 7 bases, and 11 bases stayed unmatched. CDR3 bases: TGTGCCAGTAGTATTGGAGCGGGAGAAGGAGGTAATGAGCAGTTCTTC. Translation: CASSIGAGEGGNEQFF.

The V gene is TRBV6-4, the J gene TRBJ2-3; D is possibly TRBD1 (5 bases). The CDR3 covers 13 residues. Trimming took off 2 bases at V and 2 bases at J, with 5 bases between the two ends. Germline V gene lookup returns CDR1 MRHNA and CDR2 SNTAGT. The CDR3 sequence: CASSDGATDTQYF. In nucleotides, the CDR3 is TGTGCCAGCAGTGACGGGGCCACAGATACGCAGTATTTT.

The rearrangement uses TRBV11-2 and TRBJ2-5, with D maybe TRBD1 (5 bases). The V and J ends lost 5 bases and 5 bases respectively, with 18 bases between them. This CDR3 comprises 15 residues. Germline V lookup: CDR1 SGHAT, CDR2 FQNNGV. CDR3 region: CASSLWKGALETQYF. CDR3 in DNA: TGTGCCAGCAGCCTCTGGAAAGGGGCATTGGAGACCCAGTACTTC.